The rows below give T cell receptor beta chains drawn from one sample of a study of type 1 and type 2 diabetes patients. MiXCR, run by TCRdb on the multiplex PCR reads, gives a single entry per CDR3 protein. The sample lists 270,000 or so distinct CDR3 sequences, more than 45% occurring once. The sequencing input was peripheral blood mononuclear cells (PBMCs). Receptors were obtained from a man aged 18 to 35 with type 2 diabetes. The CDR3 runs from the conserved cysteine through the conserved F or W. Each record gives: D gene, clone size, V gene, J gene, CDR3 DNA, CDR3 protein. D genes are given only for firm matches. Only part of the rows carry a size: once, few, many, or a class if the clone is expanded.

>TRBD1|-|TRBV2|TRBJ2-3
TGTGCCAGCAGCGGAACAGGGGGTCCCACAGATACGCAGTATTTT
CASSGTGGPTDTQYF
>TRBD1|few|TRBV2|TRBJ1-2
TGTGCCAGCAGTGAAGGGGACAGAGAAGGGAATGGCTACACCTTC
CASSEGDREGNGYTF
>-|once|TRBV20-1|TRBJ2-5
TGCAGTGCTAGAGATGGGGCGGAGACCCAGTACTTC
CSARDGAETQYF
>TRBD1|-|TRBV7-8|TRBJ1-1
TGTGCCAGCAGCTCACGGGGACAGCCCAACACTGAAGCTTTCTTT
CASSSRGQPNTEAFF
>TRBD2|-|TRBV4-3|TRBJ2-1
TGCGCCAGCAGCCAAATAGCGGGAGGGTACAATGAGCAGTTCTTC
CASSQIAGGYNEQFF
>-|-|TRBV6-6|TRBJ1-1
TGTGCCAGCGGTTATGAAACGCCGAACACTGAAGCTTTCTTT
CASGYETPNTEAFF
>TRBD1|-|TRBV5-1|TRBJ2-7
TGCGCCAGCAGCCTGGACAGGGGAAACGAGCAGTACTTC
CASSLDRGNEQYF
>-|once|TRBV19|TRBJ2-2
TGTGCCAGTACCGAGGCGAACACCGGGGAGCTGTTTTTT
CASTEANTGELFF
>TRBD1|many|TRBV25-1|TRBJ1-1
TGTGCCAGCAGTGGACCGGGACAGTTCATGGAAGCTTTCTTT
CASSGPGQFMEAFF
>TRBD2|once|TRBV4-1|TRBJ2-2
TGCGCCAGCAGCCCTTCACTAGCGGGAAACACCGGGGAGCTGTTTTTT
CASSPSLAGNTGELFF
>-|-|TRBV2|TRBJ1-5
TGTGCCAGCGGACGGCCCCAGCATTTT
CASGRPQHF
>TRBD2|-|TRBV2|TRBJ2-1
TGTGCCAGCGCCGAAAGCGGGACTCTCGATGAGCAGTTCTTC
CASAESGTLDEQFF
>-|-|TRBV19|TRBJ2-1
TGTGCCAGTAGTAGTGGGTCATTCAATGAGCAGTTCTTC
CASSSGSFNEQFF
>-|-|TRBV18|TRBJ1-6
TGTGCCAGCTCACCACAGTGGGGAGTAGAGGATTCACCCCTCCACTTT
CASSPQWGVEDSPLHF